The 22 T cell receptor beta chains presented below share a single source sample, sequenced in a study of cytomegalovirus exposure and HLA in healthy donors. Researchers ran the PCR with 60 Vbeta and 13 Jbeta primers. This table comes from immunoSEQ multiplex PCR, and its TCRdb copy is limited to in-frame clones, with some not included. In the table there are fewer than 150,000 clones, around 72% of which are singletons. Sequencing was performed on PBMCs. The receptors come from a human donor in good health.

The gene calls are TRBV6-1 and TRBJ1-2; weak D call: TRBD1 (5 bases). Germline assignment: CDR1 MNHNS and CDR2 SASEGT. The CDR3 is 12 amino acids. The V and J ends lost 7 bases and 8 bases respectively, with 14 bases between them. CDR3 DNA sequence: TGTGCCAGCACTCGATCGGGGGGGGGCTACACCTTC. Protein sequence: CASTRSGGGYTF.

The V gene is TRBV5-5, the J gene TRBJ2-5; possibly TRBD2 for D (5 bases). From germline, CDR1 is SGHKS and CDR2 YYEKEE (reference sequence). Between the trimmed V and J ends, which lost 6 bases and 0 bases, there was a span of 15 bases. The CDR3 covers 15 residues. DNA of the CDR3: TGTGCCAGCACTATAACGTCGGGGTACCAAGAGACCCAGTACTTC. Translated: CASTITSGYQETQYF.

This clone was observed once. The gene calls are TRBV6-1 and TRBJ2-7, with D tentatively TRBD2 (6 bases). The CDR3 runs to 15 residues. Trimming cost V 2 bases and J 0 bases, with 11 bases left between them. Germline V lookup: CDR1 MNHNS, CDR2 SASEGT. CDR3 nucleotides: TGTGCCAGCAGTGAAAGTGAAGCGGGCTCCTACGAGCAGTACTTC. This codes for CASSESEAGSYEQYF.

This chain links TRBV7-9 with TRBJ2-7; unclear D gene. There are 12 residues in the CDR3. Trimming removed 1 base at V and 6 bases at J, with 7 bases between. Looked up from germline, CDR1 is SEHNR and CDR2 is FQNEAQ (reference sequence). This CDR3 is CASSLVGSEQYF. The CDR3, as DNA: TGTGCCAGCAGCTTAGTGGGCAGCGAGCAGTACTTC.

Points on this clone: One end of the junction varies from germline; a read error may be responsible. The V call is TRBV7-7, the J call TRBJ2-5, with 8 bases lining up with TRBD1. The CDR3 has 15 amino acids. From germline, CDR1 is SSHAT and CDR2 FNYEAQ (reference sequence). The CDR3, as DNA: TGTGCTAGCAGCCCGGACAGGGTTCTCCAAGAGACCCAGTACTTC. As protein: CASSPDRVLQETQYF.

This clone showed up just a few times. This sequence joins TRBV19 and TRBJ2-2, with a possible D match to TRBD2 (5 bases). V shed 3 bases and J shed 5 bases, with 19 bases lying between them. Germline V lookup: CDR1 LNHDA, CDR2 SQIVND (reference sequence). This CDR3 contains 17 residues. Written as DNA, the CDR3 is TGTGCCAGTAGTATGGGTCATAGCGCAGGCGGTACCGGGGAGCTGTTTTTT. It specifies CASSMGHSAGGTGELFF.

The CDR3 DNA sequence: TGTGCCAGCAGCTTAGGGGGGCTAGCGGGGGGGATAAATGAGCAGTTCTTC. Amino acid sequence: CASSLGGLAGGINEQFF. The rearrangement links TRBV7-3 to TRBJ2-1, with 12 bases that match TRBD2. Germline CDR1 reads SGHTA; CDR2 reads FQGTGA. V lost 2 bases to trimming and J lost 7 bases; unmatched junction nucleotides: 9. The CDR3 sequence is 17 residues long.

This chain connects TRBV27 to TRBJ2-2; D is possibly TRBD1 (6 bases). This CDR3 contains 14 residues. From germline, CDR1 is MNHEY and CDR2 SMNVEV (reference sequence). The CDR3 protein is CVSGQSANTGELFF. Here the CDR3 DNA reads TGTGTTTCCGGACAGTCCGCGAACACCGGGGAGCTGTTTTTT.

The chain uses TRBV11-2 and TRBJ2-7; 7 bases are shared with TRBD2. CDR1 and CDR2 (germline): SGHAT, FQNNGV. CDR3 length: 18 residues. The V and J ends lost 3 bases and 2 bases, in that order; junction bases with no gene match: 16. CDR3 loop: CASSLSEQQAGRAYEQYF. The CDR3 bases are TGTGCCAGCAGCTTGTCTGAACAGCAAGCGGGAAGGGCCTACGAGCAGTACTTC.

The rearrangement links TRBV7-9 to TRBJ2-1; maybe TRBD2 (6 bases). V lost 1 base, J lost 1 base, and 11 bases lay in between. This CDR3 is built from 16 residues. Germline V gives CDR1 SEHNR, CDR2 FQNEAQ (reference sequence). The chain's CDR3 is CASSLGLGRSYNEQFF. CDR3 nucleotides: TGTGCCAGCAGCTTAGGACTAGGCAGGTCCTACAATGAGCAGTTCTTC. Based on the CDR3 plus reference TRBV7-9 and TRBJ2-1, the full variable domain is DTGVSQNPRHKITKRGQNVTFRCDPISEHNRLYWYRQTLGQGPEFLTYFQNEAQLEKSRLLSDRFSAERPKGSFSTLEIQRTEQGDSAMYLCASSLGLGRSYNEQFFGPGTRLTVL.

The chain recombines TRBV6-4 with TRBJ1-5, with TRBD1 identical over 7 bases. The CDR3 is 22 residues long. V gave up 0 bases and J gave up 0 bases; unmatched junction bases: 20. The germline V gene encodes CDR1 MRHNA and CDR2 SNTAGT. The CDR3 region is CASSDSKIFGTEGEDSNQPQHF. In DNA form, the CDR3 reads TGTGCCAGCAGTGACTCTAAAATATTTGGGACAGAAGGTGAGGATAGCAATCAGCCCCAGCATTTT.

CDR3: CASSLVLGAQETQYF. CDR3 nucleotide sequence: TGCGCCAGCAGCTTGGTTCTAGGAGCCCAAGAGACCCAGTACTTC. The chain carries TRBV5-1 and TRBJ2-5; D gene ambiguous. CDR1 and CDR2 from the germline V gene are SGHRS and YFSETQ. The CDR3 runs to 15 residues. V lost 0 bases to trimming and J lost 1 base, with 10 bases between them.

This clone has just one count. V and J are TRBV6-6 and TRBJ1-4; no reliable D call. The CDR3 totals 15 residues. Germline V gene sequence: CDR1 MNHNY, CDR2 SVGAGI (reference sequence). Trimming stripped 0 bases from V and 0 bases from J, with 5 bases between. This CDR3 reads CASSYSAATNEKLFF. CDR3 sequence (DNA): TGTGCCAGCAGTTACTCGGCAGCAACTAATGAAAAACTGTTTTTT.

The chain has TRBV5-4 and TRBJ2-7, with D unresolved. The V end lost 1 base, the J end lost 2 bases, and 10 bases lay between the germline ends. There are 14 residues in the CDR3. Germline CDR1 reads SGHNT; CDR2 reads YYREEE (reference sequence). CDR3 loop: CASSLIQAPYEQYF. The CDR3 DNA reads as TGTGCCAGCAGCTTGATTCAGGCCCCCTACGAGCAGTACTTC.

The V gene is TRBV2, the J gene TRBJ2-3; 8 bases match TRBD2. V dropped 6 bases and J dropped 5; count of bases not matched to a gene: 13. The germline V gene has CDR1 SNHLY and CDR2 FYNNEI. The CDR3 is 16 amino acids. The DNA for the CDR3 is TGTGCCAGCAGCCAACCCACGGGGGGGGGAATAGATACGCAGTATTTT. This sequence encodes CASSQPTGGGIDTQYF.

The chain couples TRBV14 to TRBJ2-7, with TRBD2 identical over 10 bases. V trimming: 0 bases; J trimming: 4 bases; junction bases outside the gene matches: 3. This CDR3 spans 15 amino acids. Germline V gene sequence: CDR1 SGHDN, CDR2 FVKESK. The chain's CDR3 is CASSQEKREGYEQYF. In nucleotides, the CDR3 is TGTGCCAGCAGCCAAGAGAAGCGGGAGGGGTACGAGCAGTACTTC.

The CDR3 DNA reads as TGTGCCAGCAGGACAGGGGGTAATTCACCCCTCCACTTT. Protein sequence: CASRTGGNSPLHF. V and J are TRBV27 and TRBJ1-6; TRBD1 matches at 9 bases. CDR3 length: 13 amino acids. J was trimmed by 6 bases and V by 6 bases; bases with no gene match: 0. Germline V gene lookup returns CDR1 MNHEY and CDR2 SMNVEV (reference sequence).

The chain joins TRBV7-8 to TRBJ2-4, with 8 nucleotides matching TRBD2. The length of the CDR3 is 16 residues. The V gene end was trimmed by 6 bases and the J gene end by 0 bases; junction bases not matched to a gene: 7. Germline V lookup: CDR1 SGHVS, CDR2 FQNEAQ. The CDR3 sequence is CASSTSGGIAKNIQYF. The CDR3 DNA reads as TGTGCCAGCAGTACCTCGGGGGGGATAGCCAAAAACATTCAGTACTTC.

The J gene is TRBJ2-7, the V gene TRBV6-1; 10 positions match TRBD2. The germline V gene encodes CDR1 MNHNS and CDR2 SASEGT. Trimming at V came to 6 bases and at J to 7 bases, leaving 12 bases not matched to a gene. CDR3 size: 15 residues. CDR3: CASRPSGSLRREQYF. The CDR3 nucleotides read TGTGCCAGCAGACCTAGCGGGAGTTTGCGGAGAGAGCAGTACTTC.

The chain combines TRBV30 with TRBJ2-7; 7 positions match TRBD1. V lost 0 bases and J lost 0; bases outside the gene matches: 2. The germline V gene encodes CDR1 GTSNPN and CDR2 SVGIG (reference sequence). This CDR3 comprises 14 residues. The CDR3 loop is CAWSVAGGSYEQYF. The CDR3 region has the DNA TGTGCCTGGAGTGTGGCAGGGGGCTCCTACGAGCAGTACTTC.

The V and J genes are TRBV6-6 and TRBJ1-2; no reliable D call. V dropped 2 bases and J dropped 6 bases, with 13 bases sitting between them. Germline V gene lookup returns CDR1 MNHNY and CDR2 SVGAGI (reference sequence). This CDR3 is 14 amino acids long. Here the CDR3 DNA reads TGTGCCAGCAGTTACAGCCCGGAGCGAAATGGCTACACCTTC. The encoded protein is CASSYSPERNGYTF.

The CDR3 nucleotides are TGTGCCAGCAGTCCTAGGACAGGGGAGAATGAAAAACTGTTTTTT. Translation gives CASSPRTGENEKLFF. The chain uses TRBV27 and TRBJ1-4; 9 positions match TRBD1. The germline gives CDR1 MNHEY, CDR2 SMNVEV (reference sequence). V was clipped by 5 bases and J by 5 bases; unmatched bases: 6. The CDR3 loop spans 15 amino acids. Together with reference TRBV27 and TRBJ1-4, the CDR3 gives the full variable domain: EAQVTQNPRYLITVTGKKLTVTCSQNMNHEYMSWYRQDPGLGLRQIYYSMNVEVTDKGDVPEGYKVSRKEKRNFPLILESPSPNQTSLYFCASSPRTGENEKLFFGSGTQLSVL.